This TCR beta chain emerged from a study of blood T cell repertoires in COVID-19 (dated by TCRdb to 2018 to 2021). As for the study more broadly: Samples covering the acute and convalescent phases of COVID-19 were provided by collaborators in the United States, Italy and Spain. The material from the prospective study consisted of cDNA or gDNA derived from T cells, B-cell-depleted T cells, or PBMCs. The dataset comprised deeply sampled blood TCRbeta repertoires from subjects exposed to, actively infected with, or recovered from COVID-19. A freely available public database, intended as a resource for researchers studying the immune response to SARS-CoV-2, is where the repertoires were released. The samples were drawn from the first 160 participants of the ongoing ImmuneRACE study and from roughly 1,300 subjects provided by 6 global collaborators. Nearly every sample came with metadata listing a de-identified subject ID, COVID-19 status, age in years and sex. HLA class I and class II types, where available, came from metadata supplied by the sample provider rather than from assay-based typing. Study-wide findings and limitations: The quantity of clinical and demographic metadata differed by source and by participant and was supplied without curation.

Collaborating institutions collected whole blood in K2EDTA tubes following their own protocols. Collaborator samples were shipped for TCRbeta analysis as frozen whole blood, isolated PBMCs, or DNA extracted from either sample type. About this clone itself: Its antigen is still unknown. Per-base quality was not reported, and no clone a single base away is much larger than it.

TCRbeta CDR3 regions were amplified from genomic DNA using the immunoSEQ Assay, a bias-controlled multiplex PCR. The paper's processing steps were these. The number of nucleated cells in each sample was estimated from the amplification of reference gene primers within the assay. To quantify the absolute abundance of each unique TCRbeta CDR3 rearrangement, sequence reads were collapsed and filtered. Productive Simpson clonality was computed per sample as the square root of Simpson's diversity index over productive rearrangements. The immuneACCESS repertoire file appears here via TCRdb, limited to in-frame rearrangements. These files lack a portion of the clones; in checked studies, under half of the deficit traces to unresolved V genes, and the cause of the others is not known. Clone size and the V and J calls come from that table; the DNA yielded D and trimming. The sample profile shows some 280,000 clones; about 91% of them were found once. In total, the top ten clones hold around 13% of the sample.

Sequenced sample: peripheral blood. The receptor was derived from a woman aged 55 to 70 with acute or convalescent COVID-19.

The bases are TGTGCCAGCAGCCAATTAAACCAAGAGACCCAGTACTTC. Its translation is CASSQLNQETQYF. Rearrangement joined TRBV3-1 (or the pseudogene TRBV3-2) to TRBJ2-5, with the D gene too uncertain to name. V gives up 2 bases and J gives up 0 bases, and the segment between their germline ends measures 4 bases. According to the germline V gene (reference sequence), CDR1 reads LGHDT and CDR2 reads YNNKEL. From the cysteine through the phenylalanine, the CDR3 covers 13 amino acids. Just the 39-base CDR3 DNA is kept, in frame starting at base 1.